Listed here are 9 T cell receptor beta chains from one sample, sequenced in a study of cytotoxic CD8 clonotypes in ibrutinib-treated CLL. Measured with immunoSEQ multiplex PCR; TCRdb has only the in-frame clones, and not every one. The sample shows over 45,000 clones, 55% to 65% of them seen only once. Source: PBMCs, taken after 24 months of ibrutinib treatment. These receptors were taken from a human donor with chronic lymphocytic leukemia.

The CDR3 DNA reads as TGTGCCAGCAGCTCCAGCGGGTCGGAGACCCAGTACTTC. Its translation: CASSSSGSETQYF. The V and J genes are TRBV7-9 and TRBJ2-5; D is perhaps TRBD2 (6 bases). V was trimmed by 4 bases and J by 5 bases, leaving 11 bases between them. CDR1 is SEHNR, CDR2 FQNEAQ, per germline (reference sequence). The length of the CDR3 is 13 residues.

The chain joins TRBV9 to TRBJ2-7; the match to TRBD1 covers 8 bases. CDR1 is SGDLS and CDR2 is YYNGEE in the germline V gene. This CDR3 is built from 16 residues. The V and J ends lost 1 base and 7 bases, in that order; junction bases with no gene match: 13. CDR3 coding DNA: TGTGCCAGCAGCGTACCTCGCCTGGACAGGGTGGGTGAGCAGTACGTC. Translating gives CASSVPRLDRVGEQYV.

The chain employs TRBV6-5 and TRBJ2-1; the D gene is possibly TRBD1 (5 bases). V lost 7 bases and J 10 bases, leaving 11 bases between the germline ends. In germline, CDR1 is MNHEY, CDR2 SVGAGI. This CDR3 comprises 11 residues. CDR3 region: CASKGPTEQFF. DNA for the CDR3: TGTGCCAGCAAGGGGCCAACAGAGCAGTTCTTC.

The CDR3 DNA sequence: TGTGCCAGCAGCTCCTCTCGGGATGAGCAGTTCTTC. This sequence encodes CASSSSRDEQFF. The rearrangement links TRBV13 to TRBJ2-1, with D hard to call. CDR3 length: 12 amino acids. Germline V lookup: CDR1 PRHDT, CDR2 FYEKMQ (reference sequence). V gave up 4 bases and J gave up 8 bases, with 9 bases separating them.

CDR3 residues: CASSPGGVGKVEAFF. The CDR3 DNA follows: TGTGCCAGTAGTCCAGGGGGGGTAGGTAAGGTTGAAGCTTTCTTT. The chain uses TRBV19 and TRBJ1-1, with 7 bases that match TRBD1. J gave up 7 bases and V 5 bases, and 13 bases lay outside the gene matches. CDR3 length: 15 amino acids. Germline V gene data show CDR1 as LNHDA and CDR2 as SQIVND (reference sequence).

This clone was picked up a small number of times. V and J are TRBV9 and TRBJ2-1; the D is unclear. The CDR3 covers 14 residues. Germline V gene lookup returns CDR1 SGDLS and CDR2 YYNGEE. The V gene lost 0 bases and the J gene lost 5 bases, with 9 bases spanning the gap. CDR3 nucleotide sequence: TGTGCCAGCAGCGTAGTGTGGCAGGACAATGAGCAGTTCTTC. This gives the protein CASSVVWQDNEQFF.

This clone came up many times. This chain uses TRBV28 with TRBJ2-2; D is unclear. CDR3 length: 15 amino acids. V gave up 2 bases and J gave up 6 bases, with 13 bases separating them. The germline V gene has CDR1 MDHEN and CDR2 SYDVKM. The CDR3 loop reads CASSLIPGGPGELFF. CDR3 DNA: TGTGCCAGCAGTTTAATACCAGGTGGTCCCGGGGAGCTGTTTTTT. Using reference TRBV28 and TRBJ2-2 for the parts outside the CDR3, the full variable domain is DVKVTQSSRYLVKRTGEKVFLECVQDMDHENMFWYRQDPGLGLRLIYFSYDVKMKEKGDIPEGYSVSREKKERFSLILESASTNQTSMYLCASSLIPGGPGELFFGEGSRLTVL.

This chain connects TRBV4-1 to TRBJ1-6; D gene unclear. The V end lost 0 bases, the J end lost 9 bases, and 6 bases lay between the germline ends. The CDR3 runs to 13 residues. Germline CDR1 reads MGHRA; CDR2 reads YSYEKL. The CDR3 DNA reads TGCGCCAGCAGCCAAGATCCGAGTTCACCCCTCCACTTT. Protein product: CASSQDPSSPLHF.

This chain links TRBV2 with TRBJ2-5; D perhaps matches TRBD2 (5 bases). V gave up 4 bases and J gave up 5 bases, with 14 bases separating them. The germline V gene has CDR1 SNHLY and CDR2 FYNNEI. This CDR3 is 14 amino acids long. The CDR3: CASSGFGESETQYF. The CDR3 bases are TGTGCCAGCAGTGGTTTCGGGGAATCGGAGACCCAGTACTTC.